This TCR beta chain was profiled in a study of T-cell memory formation after mild COVID-19. Study-wide background: TCR clusters showed largely donor specificity.

The CDR3 extends over 13 amino acids. CDR1 is SGDLS, CDR2 YYNGEE, per germline. V lost 4 bases and J lost 6, with 13 bases in between. This clonotype was detected ten times or more. MiXCR, run by TCRdb on the 5' RACE reads, gives a single entry per CDR3 protein. Of 150,000 to 200,000 distinct CDR3 sequences in the sample, around 10% were seen once. The receptor's source is a man between 18 and 29 years old who had mild COVID-19 (a few samples of this study predate the infection). Cell type and time point are not known. Input material: PBMCs or a T cell subset sorted from them (not recorded which). The rearrangement uses TRBV9 and TRBJ1-1, with a tentative D call TRBD1 (6 bases). This CDR3 is CASSKGGGPEAFF. The CDR3 DNA sequence: TGTGCCAGCAGCAAAGGGGGGGGCCCTGAAGCTTTCTTT.